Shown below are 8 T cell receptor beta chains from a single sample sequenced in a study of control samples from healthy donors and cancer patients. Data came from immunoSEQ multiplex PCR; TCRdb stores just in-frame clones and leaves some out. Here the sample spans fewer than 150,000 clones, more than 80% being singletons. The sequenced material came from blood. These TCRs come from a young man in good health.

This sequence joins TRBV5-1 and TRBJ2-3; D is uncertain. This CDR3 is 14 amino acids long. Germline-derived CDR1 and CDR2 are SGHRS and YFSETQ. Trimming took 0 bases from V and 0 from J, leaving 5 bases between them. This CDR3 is CASSLDQSTDTQYF. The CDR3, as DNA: TGCGCCAGCAGCTTGGATCAAAGCACAGATACGCAGTATTTT.

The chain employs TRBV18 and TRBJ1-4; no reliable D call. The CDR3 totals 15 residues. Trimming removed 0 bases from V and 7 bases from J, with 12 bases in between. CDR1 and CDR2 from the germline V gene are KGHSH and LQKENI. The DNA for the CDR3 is TGTGCCAGCTCACCACCAGCTGGGTTGGGTGAAAAACTGTTTTTT. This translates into CASSPPAGLGEKLFF.

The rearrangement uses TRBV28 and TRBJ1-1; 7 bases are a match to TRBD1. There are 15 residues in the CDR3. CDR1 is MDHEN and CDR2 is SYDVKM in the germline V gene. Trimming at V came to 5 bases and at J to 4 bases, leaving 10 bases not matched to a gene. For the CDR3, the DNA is TGTGCCAGCAGTCAGCCGGGACAGACTTCCACTGAAGCTTTCTTT. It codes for CASSQPGQTSTEAFF.

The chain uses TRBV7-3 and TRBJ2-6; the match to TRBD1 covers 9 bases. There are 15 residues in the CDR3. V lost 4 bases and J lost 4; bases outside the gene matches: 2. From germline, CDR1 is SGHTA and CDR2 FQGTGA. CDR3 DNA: TGTGCCAGCAGCTGGACAGGGGCCGGGGCCAACGTCCTGACTTTC. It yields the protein CASSWTGAGANVLTF.

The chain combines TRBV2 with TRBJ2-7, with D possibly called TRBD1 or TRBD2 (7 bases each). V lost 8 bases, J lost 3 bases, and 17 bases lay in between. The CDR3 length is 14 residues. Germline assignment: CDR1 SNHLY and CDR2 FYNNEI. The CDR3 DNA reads TGTGCCAGCGGGGTGGGAGGGGGCTACTACGAGCAGTACTTC. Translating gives CASGVGGGYYEQYF.

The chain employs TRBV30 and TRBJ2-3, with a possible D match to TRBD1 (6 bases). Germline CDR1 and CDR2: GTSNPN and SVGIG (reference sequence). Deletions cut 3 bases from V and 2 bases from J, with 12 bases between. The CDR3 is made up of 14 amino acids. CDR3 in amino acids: CAWSPGQYTDTQYF. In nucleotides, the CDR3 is TGTGCCTGGAGCCCCGGACAGTACACAGATACGCAGTATTTT.

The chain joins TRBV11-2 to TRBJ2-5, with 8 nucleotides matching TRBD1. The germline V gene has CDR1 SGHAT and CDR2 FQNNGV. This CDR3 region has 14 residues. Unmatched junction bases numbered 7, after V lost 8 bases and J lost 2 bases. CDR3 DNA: TGTGCCAGCGGTAGGACAGGGAGGCAAGAGACCCAGTACTTC. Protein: CASGRTGRQETQYF.

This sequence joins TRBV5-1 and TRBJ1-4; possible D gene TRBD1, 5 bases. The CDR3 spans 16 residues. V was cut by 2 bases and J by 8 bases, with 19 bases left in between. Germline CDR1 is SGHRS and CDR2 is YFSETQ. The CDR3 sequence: CASSFKGPAIYEKLFF. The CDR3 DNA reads TGCGCCAGCAGCTTCAAGGGGCCCGCGATTTACGAAAAACTGTTTTTT.